This TCR beta chain comes out of a study of cytomegalovirus exposure and HLA in healthy donors. On this clone itself: What it binds is not known.

These donors, healthy bone marrow donors, were studied. Whereas donors were nominally healthy upon sampling, unrecorded immune exposures were probable. General study findings and limits: Previous analysis showed most TCR beta V segments were productive about 87% or about 30% of the time. There was a cluster of highly shared sequence variants that was likely a sequencing artifact.

The CDR3 consists of 13 residues. Per the germline V gene, CDR1 is GTSNPN and CDR2 is SVGIG (reference sequence). Trimming cost V 1 base and J 8 bases; bases outside gene matches: 7. The PCR had 60 Vbeta and 13 Jbeta primers. Sequencing was performed with immunoSEQ multiplex PCR; in TCRdb, only in-frame clones are kept and a portion is missing. This table holds roughly 51,000 clones. The clonotype comes from a woman aged 45-65 years in good health and CMV-seropositive. This rearrangement joins TRBV30 to TRBJ1-2, with 7 bases fitting TRBD1. The sample consisted of PBMCs. The CDR3 coding sequence is TGTGCCTGGAGTGACAGGGGACCGGGCGGCTACACCTTC. As protein: CAWSDRGPGGYTF.